This T cell receptor beta chain emerged from a study of CD4 T cell repertoires in COVID-19. Study as a whole: CFSE-low cells expanded approximately eleven days with IL-2, then restimulated with other coronavirus spikes. Findings of the study overall: Sharing of several most expanded SARS-CoV-2-reactive clonotypes across memory subsets suggested intraclonal diversification. Between roughly 6 and 26% of SARS-CoV-2 clonotypes also appeared in SARS-CoV and/or HKU1 spike cultures.

These memory T cells were uncultured and sequenced directly after ex vivo isolation. V was clipped by 7 bases and J by 7 bases, with 20 bases between them. Germline values: CDR1 SNHLY, CDR2 FYNNEI. The CDR3 has 15 amino acids. Concerning this clone itself: Its antigen is unknown.

The repertoire was sequenced with immunoSEQ multiplex PCR; TCRdb's copy has only in-frame clones and lacks some. The table records 20,000 to 30,000 clones, about 93% of them present only once. Sequenced material: circulating follicular helper CD4+ T cells (cTfh) from blood, taken before the COVID-19 pandemic. The rearrangement joins TRBV2 to TRBJ1-5, with D perhaps matching TRBD1 (6 bases). This receptor was taken from a human donor who had COVID-19. The CDR3 region is CASMLGQMSGQPQHF. CDR3 coding DNA: TGTGCCAGCATGCTAGGACAGATGTCGGGGCAGCCCCAGCATTTT. The variable domain in full, completed from reference TRBV2 and TRBJ1-5, reads EPEVTQTPSHQVTQMGQEVILRCVPISNHLYFYWYRQILGQKVEFLVSFYNNEISEKSEIFDDQFSVERPDGSNFTLKIRSTKLEDSAMYFCASMLGQMSGQPQHFGDGTRLSIL.